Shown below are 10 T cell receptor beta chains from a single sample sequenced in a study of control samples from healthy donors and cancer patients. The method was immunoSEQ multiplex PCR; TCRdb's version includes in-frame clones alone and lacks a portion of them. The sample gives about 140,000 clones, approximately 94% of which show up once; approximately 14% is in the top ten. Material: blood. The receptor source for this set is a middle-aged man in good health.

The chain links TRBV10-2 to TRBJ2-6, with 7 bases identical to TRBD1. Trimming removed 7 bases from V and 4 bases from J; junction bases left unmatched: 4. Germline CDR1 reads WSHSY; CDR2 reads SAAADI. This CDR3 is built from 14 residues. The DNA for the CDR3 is TGCGCCAGCACTGACAGGGCCGGGGCCAACGTCCTGACTTTC. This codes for CASTDRAGANVLTF.

This chain's CDR3 is CASSERLEQYF. As DNA, the CDR3 is TGCGCCAGCAGTGAGAGGCTCGAGCAGTACTTC. The chain uses TRBV10-2 and TRBJ2-7; D is uncertain. Germline loops: CDR1 WSHSY, CDR2 SAAADI. The CDR3 contains 11 residues. V lost 2 bases and J lost 6, with 5 bases in between.

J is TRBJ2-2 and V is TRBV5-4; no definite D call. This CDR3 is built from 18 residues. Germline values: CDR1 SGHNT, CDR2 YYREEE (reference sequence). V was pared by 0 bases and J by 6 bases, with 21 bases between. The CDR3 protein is CASSLATGMVYFSGELFF. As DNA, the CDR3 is TGTGCCAGCAGCTTGGCCACTGGGATGGTATACTTTTCCGGGGAGCTGTTTTTT. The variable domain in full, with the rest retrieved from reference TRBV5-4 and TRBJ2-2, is ETGVTQSPTHLIKTRGQQVTLRCSSQSGHNTVSWYQQALGQGPQFIFQYYREEENGRGNFPPRFSGLQFPNYSSELNVNALELDDSALYLCASSLATGMVYFSGELFFGEGSRLTVL.

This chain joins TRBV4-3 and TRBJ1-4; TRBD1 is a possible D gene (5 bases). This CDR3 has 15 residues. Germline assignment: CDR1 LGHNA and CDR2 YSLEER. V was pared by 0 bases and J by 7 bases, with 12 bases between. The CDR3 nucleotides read TGCGCCAGCAGCCAAGATCGGTCAGGGAGTGAAAAACTGTTTTTT. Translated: CASSQDRSGSEKLFF.

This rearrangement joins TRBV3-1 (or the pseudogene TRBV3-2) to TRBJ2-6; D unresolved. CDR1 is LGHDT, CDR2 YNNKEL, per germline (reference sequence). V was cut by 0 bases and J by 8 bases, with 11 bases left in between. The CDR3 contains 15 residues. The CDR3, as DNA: TGTGCCAGCAGCCAAGAGCGGCTGGTGACCAACGTCCTGACTTTC. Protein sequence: CASSQERLVTNVLTF.

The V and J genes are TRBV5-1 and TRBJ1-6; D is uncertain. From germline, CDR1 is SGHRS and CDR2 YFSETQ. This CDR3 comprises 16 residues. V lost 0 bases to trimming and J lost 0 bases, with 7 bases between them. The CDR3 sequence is CASSLGGSSYNSPLHF. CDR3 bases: TGCGCCAGCAGCTTGGGTGGTAGCTCCTATAATTCACCCCTCCACTTT.

CDR3: CASSPGTRVNHEQYF. CDR3 sequence (DNA): TGTGCCAGCAGCCCCGGGACTAGGGTAAACCACGAGCAGTACTTC. The chain combines TRBV5-4 with TRBJ2-7; the match to TRBD2 covers 8 bases. CDR1 and CDR2 (germline): SGHNT, YYREEE (reference sequence). After removal of 4 bases from V and 5 bases from J, the junction contained 11 bases not matched to a gene. CDR3 length equals 15 residues.

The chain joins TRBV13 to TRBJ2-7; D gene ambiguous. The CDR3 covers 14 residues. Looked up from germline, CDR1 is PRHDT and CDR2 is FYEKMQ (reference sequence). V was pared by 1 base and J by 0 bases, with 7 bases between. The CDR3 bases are TGTGCCAGCAGCTTAGAGGGCGACTCCTACGAGCAGTACTTC. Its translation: CASSLEGDSYEQYF.

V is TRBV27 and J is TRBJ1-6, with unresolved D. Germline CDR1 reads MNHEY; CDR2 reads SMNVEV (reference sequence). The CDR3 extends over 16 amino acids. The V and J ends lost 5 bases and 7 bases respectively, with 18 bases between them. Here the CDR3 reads CASSRGPAMNNSPLHF. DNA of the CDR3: TGTGCCAGCAGTCGAGGACCGGCCATGAACAATTCACCCCTCCACTTT.

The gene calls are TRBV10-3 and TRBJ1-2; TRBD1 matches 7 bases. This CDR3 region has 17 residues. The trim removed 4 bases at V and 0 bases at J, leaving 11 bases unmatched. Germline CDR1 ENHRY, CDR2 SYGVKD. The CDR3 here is CAISVDREGISNYGYTF. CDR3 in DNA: TGTGCCATCAGTGTAGACAGGGAGGGCATCTCTAACTATGGCTACACCTTC.